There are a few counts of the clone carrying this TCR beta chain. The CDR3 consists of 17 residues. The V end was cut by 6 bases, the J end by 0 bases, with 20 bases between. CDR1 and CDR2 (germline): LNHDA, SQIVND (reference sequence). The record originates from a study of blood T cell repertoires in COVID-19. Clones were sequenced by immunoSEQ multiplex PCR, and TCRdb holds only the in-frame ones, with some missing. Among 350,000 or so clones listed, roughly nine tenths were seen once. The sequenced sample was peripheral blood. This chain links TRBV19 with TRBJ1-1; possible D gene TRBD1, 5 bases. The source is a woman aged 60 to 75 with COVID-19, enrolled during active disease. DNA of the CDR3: TGTGCCAGTAGGGGGGGTTCGGGGATGTCAATGAACACTGAAGCTTTCTTT. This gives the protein CASRGGSGMSMNTEAFF.